Following are 24 T cell receptor beta chains from one sample sequenced in a study of cytomegalovirus exposure and HLA in healthy donors (dated by TCRdb to 2016 to 2017). The method was the immunoSEQ multiplex PCR assay. For the multiplex PCR, a mixture combining 60 forward primers for TCR Vbeta segments and 13 reverse primers for TCR Jbeta segments was used. In its TCRdb copy, this immuneACCESS table keeps in-frame sequences only and misses some clones. Where compared with another copy, unresolved V genes explain less than half of these, and the others have no known cause. Across this sample there are 200,000 to 300,000 clones, with 82% seen only once. The ten largest make up 4.5% to 6% of the sample. Specimen: PBMCs. All receptors derive from a woman between 40 and 50 years old in good health and CMV-seropositive.

The rearrangement uses TRBV29-1 and TRBJ1-1; TRBD1 matches 8 bases. This CDR3 is 14 amino acids long. V shed 6 bases and J 2 bases; nucleotides not matched to a gene: 8. Germline-derived CDR1 and CDR2 are SQVTM and ANQGSEA. CDR3 protein: CSVSGGVHNTEAFF. CDR3 in DNA: TGCAGCGTATCAGGGGGCGTACACAACACTGAAGCTTTCTTT.

This clone was picked up one time. The chain combines TRBV28 with TRBJ1-5, with D possibly matching TRBD1 (5 bases). The CDR3 length is 13 residues. CDR1 and CDR2 from the germline V gene are MDHEN and SYDVKM. V dropped 6 bases and J dropped 2 bases, with 8 bases sitting between them. CDR3 region: CASSPTGNQPQHF. The CDR3 DNA follows: TGTGCCAGCAGCCCGACAGGCAATCAGCCCCAGCATTTT.

V usage is TRBV5-6 and J usage is TRBJ1-1; D is unclear. The germline gives CDR1 SGHDT, CDR2 YYEEEE. Trimming removed 4 bases at V and 0 bases at J, with 10 bases between. This CDR3 has 14 residues. CDR3 sequence reads: CASSPIYLNTEAFF. As DNA, the CDR3 is TGTGCCAGCAGCCCGATATACTTGAACACTGAAGCTTTCTTT.

This rearrangement joins TRBV4-1 to TRBJ2-7, with a possible D match to TRBD1 (6 bases). The V gene lost 1 base and the J gene lost 5 bases, with 15 bases spanning the gap. CDR3 length equals 15 residues. Germline V gene sequence: CDR1 MGHRA, CDR2 YSYEKL. CDR3 protein: CASSQGITGLNEQYF. The DNA of the CDR3 is TGCGCCAGCAGCCAAGGAATCACAGGGCTCAACGAGCAGTACTTC.

CDR3 DNA: TGTGCCAGCAGCCCCCGGACAGGGGTGAACACTGAAGCTTTCTTT. Its translation is CASSPRTGVNTEAFF. The chain joins TRBV6-5 to TRBJ1-1, with 9 bases lining up with TRBD1. Germline CDR1 reads MNHEY; CDR2 reads SVGAGI. The CDR3 consists of 15 residues. The V gene end was trimmed by 6 bases and the J gene end by 0 bases; junction bases not matched to a gene: 5.

This clone was seen more than once but under ten times. This chain joins TRBV10-3 and TRBJ1-4; 7 nucleotides line up with TRBD1. CDR3 length: 15 amino acids. CDR1 and CDR2 from the germline V gene are ENHRY and SYGVKD. V gave up 2 bases and J gave up 6 bases; unmatched junction bases: 6. DNA for the CDR3: TGTGCCATCAGTGAGCGGCAGGGGGTGTATGAAAAACTGTTTTTT. Translation gives CAISERQGVYEKLFF.

The DNA for the CDR3 is TGTGCCAGCAGCTTAGTCCCAGGGTCCTATAATTCACCCCTCCACTTT. It translates to CASSLVPGSYNSPLHF. The V and J genes are TRBV7-2 and TRBJ1-6; D may be TRBD1 (5 bases). The CDR3 is made up of 16 amino acids. Germline values: CDR1 SGHTA, CDR2 FQGNSA. Trimming left V 1 base short and J 1 base short, with 8 bases between.

This chain links TRBV30 with TRBJ1-2; 8 nucleotides align to TRBD1. This CDR3 is built from 15 residues. Germline V gives CDR1 GTSNPN, CDR2 SVGIG (reference sequence). V trimming: 3 bases; J trimming: 5 bases; junction bases outside the gene matches: 11. The CDR3 region is CAWSVKDREVYGYTF. DNA for the CDR3: TGTGCCTGGAGCGTCAAGGACAGGGAGGTGTATGGCTACACCTTC.

The V call is TRBV9, the J call TRBJ1-3, with D possibly being TRBD1 (5 bases). In germline, CDR1 is SGDLS, CDR2 YYNGEE. With 0 bases removed from V and 4 bases from J, the gap between germline ends came to 17 bases. The length of the CDR3 is 17 residues. The CDR3 nucleotides read TGTGCCAGCAGCGTAGTCCCCGGGGCGGGGAAGGGAAACACCATATATTTT. Protein product: CASSVVPGAGKGNTIYF.

This chain connects TRBV30 to TRBJ1-6; D might be TRBD1 (6 bases). The V and J ends lost 6 bases and 10 bases respectively, with 19 bases between them. Per germline, CDR1 GTSNPN and CDR2 SVGIG (reference sequence). This CDR3 is built from 14 residues. CDR3 protein: CACSSGGRGSPLHF. In DNA form, the CDR3 reads TGTGCCTGTTCCAGTGGGGGGCGGGGGTCACCCCTCCACTTT.

The V gene is TRBV7-2, the J gene TRBJ2-3; 9 positions agree with TRBD2. Trimming at V came to 1 base and at J to 4 bases, leaving 6 bases not matched to a gene. Germline lookup yields CDR1 SGHTA and CDR2 FQGNSA. The CDR3 covers 16 residues. The CDR3 DNA is TGTGCCAGCAGCTTAGGTCGAGTAGCGGGAGCAGATACGCAGTATTTT. Protein: CASSLGRVAGADTQYF.

With regard to this clone: A junction boundary mismatches the germline segment, possibly from a read error. The rearrangement links TRBV6-4 to TRBJ2-1; no definite D call. The CDR3 extends over 13 amino acids. In germline, CDR1 is MRHNA, CDR2 SNTAGT. The CDR3 coding sequence is TGTGCCAGCAGTGACTCCTTTTACAAAGAGCAGTTCTTC. It codes for CASSDSFYKEQFF.

This chain uses TRBV2 with TRBJ1-2; TRBD1 might be the D (5 bases). Deletions cut 6 bases from V and 7 bases from J, with 21 bases between. The CDR3 has 15 residues. The germline CDR1 and CDR2 sequences are SNHLY and FYNNEI. Here the CDR3 DNA reads TGTGCCAGCAGAGGAATCTCAGGGCTCGAATTTGGCTACACCTTC. Amino acids: CASRGISGLEFGYTF.

The rearrangement uses TRBV9 and TRBJ2-3; the match to TRBD1 covers 8 bases. This CDR3 is 14 amino acids long. Looked up from germline, CDR1 is SGDLS and CDR2 is YYNGEE. V shed 3 bases, J shed 2 bases, and the junction held 2 bases outside the gene matches. For the CDR3, the DNA is TGTGCCAGCAGCGCCAGGGGGCACACAGATACGCAGTATTTT. Its translation is CASSARGHTDTQYF.

The chain links TRBV2 to TRBJ1-1; a weak D match, TRBD1 (5 bases). The CDR3 covers 14 residues. Trimming cost V 7 bases and J 1 base, with 13 bases left between them. Germline V lookup: CDR1 SNHLY, CDR2 FYNNEI. The CDR3 here is CASIVRATNTEAFF. DNA of the CDR3: TGTGCCAGCATCGTCAGGGCGACGAACACTGAAGCTTTCTTT.

The DNA of the CDR3 is TGTGCCAGCAGCCCAGGGTTTTCTGGAAACACCATATATTTT. Protein product: CASSPGFSGNTIYF. This chain uses TRBV9 with TRBJ1-3; D is perhaps TRBD1 (5 bases). This CDR3 region has 14 residues. Germline-derived CDR1 and CDR2 are SGDLS and YYNGEE. V was trimmed by 4 bases and J by 1 base, leaving 9 bases between them. Drawing the rest from reference TRBV9 and TRBJ1-3, the complete variable domain is DSGVTQTPKHLITATGQRVTLRCSPRSGDLSVYWYQQSLDQGLQFLIQYYNGEERAKGNILERFSAQQFPDLHSELNLSSLELGDSALYFCASSPGFSGNTIYFGEGSWLTVV.

The CDR3 DNA follows: TGTGCCAGCAGCTTGCGTAGCGGGGCCACAGATACGCAGTATTTT. This gives the protein CASSLRSGATDTQYF. The chain recombines TRBV5-6 with TRBJ2-3, with 8 bases aligning to TRBD2. The CDR3 loop spans 15 amino acids. Germline V gene sequence: CDR1 SGHDT, CDR2 YYEEEE. The V gene end was trimmed by 1 base and the J gene end by 2 bases; junction bases not matched to a gene: 3.

As concerns this clone: The same CDR3 can be traced to other DNA sequences in this sample. The genes are TRBV7-2 and TRBJ2-1; a possible D gene is TRBD1 (6 bases). Deletions cut 3 bases from V and 4 bases from J, with 7 bases between. Germline V gene lookup returns CDR1 SGHTA and CDR2 FQGNSA. The CDR3 loop spans 13 amino acids. The CDR3 loop reads CASSFTGYNEQFF. The DNA for the CDR3 is TGTGCCAGCAGCTTTACAGGGTACAATGAGCAGTTCTTC.

The chain joins TRBV5-1 to TRBJ1-4, with 8 bases identical to TRBD1. From germline, CDR1 is SGHRS and CDR2 YFSETQ. V gave up 4 bases and J gave up 8 bases; unmatched junction bases: 10. CDR3 length equals 15 residues. The CDR3, as DNA: TGCGCCAGCAGCGGAACAGGGGGGCTAGAAGAAAAACTGTTTTTT. Amino acids: CASSGTGGLEEKLFF.

The chain has TRBV30 and TRBJ2-3; 7 bases match TRBD2. Germline assignment: CDR1 GTSNPN and CDR2 SVGIG (reference sequence). The J segment lost 4 bases and the V segment lost 7 bases, leaving 11 bases of the junction unmatched. The CDR3 is made up of 14 amino acids. CDR3 nucleotide sequence: TGTGCCTCCAGTAGCGGGTGGGGGGCAGATACGCAGTATTTT. This gives the protein CASSSGWGADTQYF.

V is TRBV30 and J is TRBJ1-2; 7 nucleotides align to TRBD1. V shed 4 bases, J shed 2 bases, and the junction held 13 bases outside the gene matches. Per the germline V gene, CDR1 is GTSNPN and CDR2 is SVGIG (reference sequence). The length of the CDR3 is 16 residues. The CDR3 spells CAWTLAGPGQNYGYTF. CDR3 in DNA: TGTGCCTGGACCCTCGCCGGACCGGGACAGAACTATGGCTACACCTTC. Looking up the rest from reference TRBV30 and TRBJ1-2 gives the full variable domain: SQTIHQWPATLVQPVGSPLSLECTVEGTSNPNLYWYRQAAGRGLQLLFYSVGIGQISSEVPQNLSASRPQDRQFILSSKKLLLSDSGFYLCAWTLAGPGQNYGYTFGSGTRLTVV.

This clone was picked up a small number of times. The chain joins TRBV30 to TRBJ1-1; possibly TRBD1 for D (6 bases). V lost 2 bases to trimming and J lost 1 base, with 8 bases between them. Germline V gives CDR1 GTSNPN, CDR2 SVGIG (reference sequence). This CDR3 has 13 residues. CDR3 sequence reads: CAWSKGQNTEAFF. CDR3 coding DNA: TGTGCCTGGAGTAAGGGACAGAACACTGAAGCTTTCTTT. The full variable domain, with the rest looked up from reference TRBV30 and TRBJ1-1, is SQTIHQWPATLVQPVGSPLSLECTVEGTSNPNLYWYRQAAGRGLQLLFYSVGIGQISSEVPQNLSASRPQDRQFILSSKKLLLSDSGFYLCAWSKGQNTEAFFGQGTRLTVV.

The chain joins TRBV9 to TRBJ2-3; the match to TRBD2 covers 9 bases. V dropped 4 bases and J dropped 6; count of bases not matched to a gene: 12. Germline V gene sequence: CDR1 SGDLS, CDR2 YYNGEE. There are 16 residues in the CDR3. CDR3 nucleotides: TGTGCCAGCAGCTCGGGAGTGAGCGGGAGGACCGATACGCAGTATTTT. This sequence encodes CASSSGVSGRTDTQYF.

This clone was counted between two and nine times. This sequence joins TRBV4-3 and TRBJ1-4; 7 bases match TRBD1. Germline V gene sequence: CDR1 LGHNA, CDR2 YSLEER. V lost 5 bases and J lost 5; bases outside the gene matches: 11. This CDR3 is 16 amino acids long. The CDR3 DNA follows: TGCGCCAGCAGCATCATGAAAGACAGGGCAAATGAAAAACTGTTTTTT. The encoded protein is CASSIMKDRANEKLFF.